These 8 T cell receptor beta chains were sequenced from one sample in a study of cytomegalovirus exposure and HLA in healthy donors. Primers for the PCR totalled 60 Vbeta and 13 Jbeta. The repertoire was sequenced with immunoSEQ multiplex PCR; TCRdb's copy has only in-frame clones and lacks some. This table holds 140,000 to 150,000 clones, 80% found once. The specimen was PBMCs. The receptors here all came from a man aged 40-49 years in good health and CMV-seronegative.

The chain links TRBV19 to TRBJ1-1, with D perhaps TRBD1 (5 bases). The germline V and J ends were trimmed by 7 bases and 1 base, with 10 bases remaining between them. The CDR3 is 13 amino acids. Looked up from germline, CDR1 is LNHDA and CDR2 is SQIVND (reference sequence). As DNA, the CDR3 is TGTGCCAGTAACGGCGGGGCGAACACTGAAGCTTTCTTT. Amino acid sequence: CASNGGANTEAFF.

The chain combines TRBV5-1 with TRBJ2-1; D may be TRBD2 (6 bases). Trimming left V 2 bases short and J 4 bases short, with 13 bases between. The CDR3 loop spans 15 amino acids. CDR1 and CDR2 (germline): SGHRS, YFSETQ. The CDR3 here is CASSLGTQIYNEQFF. CDR3 nucleotide sequence: TGCGCCAGCAGCTTAGGGACTCAAATTTACAATGAGCAGTTCTTC.

V is TRBV5-4 and J is TRBJ1-6, with 7 positions matching TRBD1. The length of the CDR3 is 14 residues. Germline V gives CDR1 SGHNT, CDR2 YYREEE (reference sequence). The trim removed 0 bases at V and 13 bases at J, leaving 7 bases unmatched. The CDR3 loop reads CASSLDTGALPLHF. CDR3 coding DNA: TGTGCCAGCAGCTTGGATACAGGGGCGCTCCCCCTCCACTTT. The entire variable domain, with the rest obtained from reference TRBV5-4 and TRBJ1-6, is as follows: ETGVTQSPTHLIKTRGQQVTLRCSSQSGHNTVSWYQQALGQGPQFIFQYYREEENGRGNFPPRFSGLQFPNYSSELNVNALELDDSALYLCASSLDTGALPLHFGNGTRLTVT.

The gene calls are TRBV28 and TRBJ1-6; TRBD1 is a possible D gene (6 bases). V gave up 5 bases and J gave up 14 bases, with 19 bases separating them. Germline lookup yields CDR1 MDHEN and CDR2 SYDVKM. This CDR3 contains 14 residues. CDR3 DNA sequence: TGTGCCAGCAGTACCTCAGGGGCAGGTAAAGCCCTCCACTTT. Protein product: CASSTSGAGKALHF.

Only one count was recorded for this clone. The chain uses TRBV6-5 and TRBJ1-6, with a possible D match to TRBD1 (5 bases). This CDR3 is 16 amino acids long. Trimming stripped 4 bases from V and 3 bases from J, with 13 bases between. Per germline, CDR1 MNHEY and CDR2 SVGAGI. CDR3 nucleotides: TGTGCCAGCAGTTTTGATCGACAGAGCTATAATTCACCCCTCCACTTT. It yields the protein CASSFDRQSYNSPLHF.

The rearrangement uses TRBV7-2 and TRBJ1-1, with no clear D. This CDR3 contains 12 residues. The germline CDR1 and CDR2 sequences are SGHTA and FQGNSA. With 5 bases removed from V and 11 bases from J, the gap between germline ends came to 15 bases. This CDR3 reads CASSPPGRPAFF. The CDR3 nucleotides are TGTGCCAGCAGCCCGCCGGGAAGGCCGGCTTTCTTT. Combining the CDR3 with reference TRBV7-2 and TRBJ1-1 gives the whole variable domain GAGVSQSPSNKVTEKGKDVELRCDPISGHTALYWYRQSLGQGLEFLIYFQGNSAPDKSGLPSDRFSAERTGGSVSTLTIQRTQQEDSAVYLCASSPPGRPAFFGQGTRLTVV.

This chain links TRBV2 with TRBJ1-2, with 8 bases lining up with TRBD1. The CDR3 has 14 amino acids. Germline V lookup: CDR1 SNHLY, CDR2 FYNNEI. Trimming took 6 bases from V and 5 from J; bases not matched to a gene: 8. The CDR3 loop reads CASSADRGDYGYTF. CDR3 nucleotide sequence: TGTGCCAGCAGCGCCGACAGGGGTGATTATGGCTACACCTTC.

The chain joins TRBV18 to TRBJ1-4, with D tentatively TRBD1 (5 bases). CDR3 size: 12 residues. Germline CDR1 reads KGHSH; CDR2 reads LQKENI. Trimming left V 4 bases short and J 8 bases short, with 8 bases between. The CDR3 region has the DNA TGTGCCAGCTCACAGGGGAGGGAAAAACTGTTTTTT. Protein sequence: CASSQGREKLFF.